This T cell receptor beta chain was obtained from a study of identical twins. TCRdb used MiXCR to reprocess the 5' RACE reads, holding one entry per CDR3 protein. The sample holds 600,000 to 800,000 distinct CDR3 sequences, 21% seen once. Study-wide results and limits: The study based its conclusions on cross-sectional statistical analysis and did not follow the same donors.

A note on this clonotype: What it binds is unknown.

Germline V gene data show CDR1 as SGHTA and CDR2 as FQGTGA. Trimming removed 5 bases at V and 3 bases at J, with 12 bases between. The CDR3 extends over 14 amino acids. The same specimen was also included in a second study, on T cells expressing NK-cell markers.

The sequence was collected from a woman between 18 and 29 years old in good health. The sample comprised PBMCs. The chain carries TRBV7-3 and TRBJ2-3; D may match TRBD1 or TRBD2 (5 bases each). CDR3 nucleotides: TGTGCCAGCAGCCGGGACCCAGGGACAGATACGCAGTATTTT. Translation: CASSRDPGTDTQYF.